One T cell receptor (beta chain) is described in this entry. Its target is unknown. These data are taken from a study of identical twins. General study points: Not following the same donors, the study drew its conclusions from cross-sectional statistical analysis.

Healthy Caucasians provided all donations. The CDR3 contains 17 residues. Trimming shortened V by 6 bases and J by 8 bases, and 26 bases separated the two germline ends. From germline, CDR1 is DFQATT and CDR2 SNEGSKA (reference sequence). Using its own MiXCR run on the 5' RACE reads, TCRdb lists one record per CDR3 protein. The sample carries about 340,000 distinct CDR3 sequences, 9% to 15% recorded once. These data were also filed under a second study, of yellow fever vaccine responses in identical twins. This second report adds: Twins' vaccine T cell response reportedly seemed partly convergent, partly personalized.

Material: CD8+ T cells sorted from blood. The chain couples TRBV20-1 to TRBJ1-6; no definite D call. The TCR originated in a woman under 30 in good health. The CDR3 DNA reads as TGCAGTGCCTTCGGGTACGGTGCCCACTTTAGGGATTCACCCCTCCACTTT. This sequence encodes CSAFGYGAHFRDSPLHF.